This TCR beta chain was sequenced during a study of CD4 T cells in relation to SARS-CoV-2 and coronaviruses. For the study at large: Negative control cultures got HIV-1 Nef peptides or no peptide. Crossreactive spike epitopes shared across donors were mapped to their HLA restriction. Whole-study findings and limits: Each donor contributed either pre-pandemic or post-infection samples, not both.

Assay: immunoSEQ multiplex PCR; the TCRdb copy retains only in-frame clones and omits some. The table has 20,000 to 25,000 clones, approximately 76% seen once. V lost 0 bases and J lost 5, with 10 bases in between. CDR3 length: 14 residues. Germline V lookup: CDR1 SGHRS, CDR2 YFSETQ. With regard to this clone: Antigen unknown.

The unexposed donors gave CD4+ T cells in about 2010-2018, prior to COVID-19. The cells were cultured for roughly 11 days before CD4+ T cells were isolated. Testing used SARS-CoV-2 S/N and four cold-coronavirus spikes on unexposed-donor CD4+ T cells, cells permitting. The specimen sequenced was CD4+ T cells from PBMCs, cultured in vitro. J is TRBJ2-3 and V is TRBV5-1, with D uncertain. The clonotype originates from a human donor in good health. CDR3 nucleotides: TGCGCCAGCAGCTTGGTTTCGCCCCAAGATACGCAGTATTTT. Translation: CASSLVSPQDTQYF.